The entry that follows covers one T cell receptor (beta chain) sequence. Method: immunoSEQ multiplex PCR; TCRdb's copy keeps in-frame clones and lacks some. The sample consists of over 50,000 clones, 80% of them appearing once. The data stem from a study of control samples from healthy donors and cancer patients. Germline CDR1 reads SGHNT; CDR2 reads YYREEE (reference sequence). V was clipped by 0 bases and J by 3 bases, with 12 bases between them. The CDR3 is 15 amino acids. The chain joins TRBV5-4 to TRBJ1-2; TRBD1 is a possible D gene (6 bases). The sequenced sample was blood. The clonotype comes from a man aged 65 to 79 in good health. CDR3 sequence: CASSLAGGADYGYTF. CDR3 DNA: TGTGCCAGCAGCTTGGCGGGGGGCGCGGACTATGGCTACACCTTC.